This is a list of T cell receptor beta chains from one sample in a study of cytomegalovirus exposure and HLA in healthy donors. This table comes from immunoSEQ multiplex PCR, and its TCRdb copy is limited to in-frame clones, with some not included. The sample has 50,000 or so clones, 82% seen once. Input material: PBMCs. The receptor set was obtained from a woman under 30 in good health and CMV-seronegative. The CDR3 runs from the conserved cysteine through the conserved F or W. D genes are given only for firm matches. Clone sizes are given selectively: once, few, many, or a class where the clone is expanded.

d_call	v_call	j_call	clone_size	cdr3_aa	cdr3_nt
TRBD1	TRBV5-4	TRBJ1-5	-	CASSPGQGGNQPQHF	TGTGCCAGCAGCCCTGGACAGGGCGGCAATCAGCCCCAGCATTTT
TRBD2	TRBV6-5	TRBJ2-5	-	CASSYAGTSGKETQYF	TGTGCCAGCAGTTACGCCGGGACTAGCGGGAAAGAGACCCAGTACTTC
-	TRBV7-2	TRBJ1-2	-	CASSLGADVIYGYTF	TGTGCCAGCAGCTTAGGGGCAGACGTCATCTATGGCTACACCTTC
-	TRBV14	TRBJ2-4	-	CASSQDARPIAKNIQYF	TGTGCCAGCAGCCAAGACGCCAGGCCAATAGCCAAAAACATTCAGTACTTC
-	TRBV7-2	TRBJ2-1	-	CASSPRLLDEQFF	TGTGCCAGCAGCCCGAGGCTCTTGGATGAGCAGTTCTTC
TRBD2	TRBV6-1	TRBJ2-1	-	CACQWSGRFNEQFF	TGTGCCTGCCAGTGGAGCGGGAGATTCAATGAGCAGTTCTTC
TRBD1	TRBV9	TRBJ2-1	once	CASSPGQGLREQFF	TGTGCCAGCAGCCCGGGACAGGGACTGCGGGAGCAGTTCTTC
-	TRBV5-1	TRBJ1-4	-	CASSKARQGGSGWEKLFF	TGCGCCAGCAGCAAAGCCAGGCAGGGAGGATCCGGATGGGAAAAACTGTTTTTT
TRBD1	TRBV19	TRBJ2-7	-	CASSPGQGFDYEQYF	TGTGCCAGTAGTCCCGGACAGGGTTTTGACTACGAGCAGTACTTC
TRBD1	TRBV27	TRBJ1-5	-	CASSSARDSLNQPQHF	TGTGCCAGCAGTTCCGCCCGGGACAGTCTTAATCAGCCCCAGCATTTT
TRBD1	TRBV9	TRBJ2-3	-	CASSPTGTGGSITDTQYF	TGTGCCAGCAGCCCAACCGGGACAGGGGGCTCCATCACAGATACGCAGTATTTT
TRBD1	TRBV16	TRBJ2-7	few	CASSPRTGAYEQYF	TGTGCCAGCAGCCCGAGGACAGGGGCCTACGAGCAGTACTTC
-	TRBV11-2	TRBJ2-5	-	CASSLDSSGTQYF	TGTGCCAGCAGCTTAGACAGCTCGGGGACCCAGTACTTC
TRBD1	TRBV28	TRBJ1-5	-	CASTNRGLRNQPQHF	TGTGCCAGCACTAACAGGGGGTTGCGCAATCAGCCCCAGCATTTT
-	TRBV9	TRBJ2-3	-	CASSARRGVSTDTQYF	TGTGCCAGCAGCGCAAGGAGGGGTGTTAGCACAGATACGCAGTATTTT
TRBD1	TRBV27	TRBJ2-5	-	CASSPGQYQETQYF	TGTGCCAGCAGTCCGGGACAGTACCAAGAGACCCAGTACTTC
TRBD1	TRBV27	TRBJ2-5	once	CASKSGQGAERQYF	TGTGCCAGCAAATCGGGACAGGGGGCGGAACGCCAGTACTTC
TRBD2	TRBV7-9	TRBJ2-1	-	CASIQRGSSYNEQFF	TGTGCCAGCATTCAGCGGGGGAGCTCCTACAATGAGCAGTTCTTC
TRBD1	TRBV27	TRBJ1-2	once	CASSLFRTGSHGYTF	TGTGCCAGCAGTTTATTTAGGACAGGTAGTCATGGCTACACCTTC
TRBD1	TRBV5-1	TRBJ1-5	-	CASSLTGGNQPQHF	TGCGCCAGCAGCTTGACAGGGGGAAATCAGCCCCAGCATTTT
TRBD2	TRBV19	TRBJ2-7	-	CASSIVVAGSYEQYF	TGTGCCAGTAGTATAGTGGTAGCGGGCTCCTACGAGCAGTACTTC
TRBD1	TRBV7-9	TRBJ1-6	-	CASSSAGTGVSPLHF	TGTGCCAGCAGCTCCGCCGGGACAGGGGTTTCACCCCTCCACTTT
-	TRBV5-4	TRBJ2-1	-	CASSSSTSSYNEQFF	TGTGCCAGCAGCTCTTCTACTAGCTCCTACAATGAGCAGTTCTTC
TRBD1	TRBV27	TRBJ1-2	few	CASSATGSGYTF	TGTGCCAGCAGTGCGACAGGGAGTGGCTACACCTTC